This T cell receptor (beta chain) was identified in a study of blood T cells in healthy people across ages. Background on the study: For every two T cells, template switching captured about one barcoded beta molecule.

This CDR3 has 13 amino acids. The V and J ends lost 0 bases and 3 bases respectively, with 6 bases between them. Germline CDR1 MNHNS, CDR2 SASEGT. Overall study results and limits: Unsorted PBMC material precluded a definitive naive versus antigen-experienced comparison.

For the second PCR, which ran for roughly 7 to 11 cycles, a sample-barcoded 5' primer and a J-beta primer mix were used. TCRdb processed the 5' RACE reads anew with MiXCR; each CDR3 protein has one entry. This sample has 890,000 or so distinct CDR3 sequences, with 60% to 80% found just once. Notes on this clonotype: Its antigen is unidentified.

The material sequenced was blood. This receptor was obtained from a man younger than 45 in good health. V gene TRBV6-1 combines with J gene TRBJ2-7, with D possibly TRBD1 on 5 matching bases. CDR3 in DNA: TGTGCCAGCAGTGAAGCTAGGGGCTACGAGCAGTACTTC. It yields the protein CASSEARGYEQYF.